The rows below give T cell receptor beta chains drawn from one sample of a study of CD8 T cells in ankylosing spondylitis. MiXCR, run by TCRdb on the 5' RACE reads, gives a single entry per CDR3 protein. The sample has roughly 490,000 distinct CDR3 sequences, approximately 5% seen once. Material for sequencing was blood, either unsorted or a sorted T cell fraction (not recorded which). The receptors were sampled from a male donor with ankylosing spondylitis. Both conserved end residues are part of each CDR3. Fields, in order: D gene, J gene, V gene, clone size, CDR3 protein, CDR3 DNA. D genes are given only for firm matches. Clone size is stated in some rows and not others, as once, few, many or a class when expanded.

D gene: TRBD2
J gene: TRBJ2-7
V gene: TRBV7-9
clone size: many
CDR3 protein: CASSLSLAGNYEQYF
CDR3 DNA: TGTGCCAGCAGCTTAAGTCTAGCGGGGAACTACGAGCAGTACTTC

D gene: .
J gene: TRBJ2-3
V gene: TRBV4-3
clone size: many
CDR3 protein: CASSQDGRDWRYF
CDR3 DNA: TGCGCCAGCAGCCAAGATGGTCGGGACTGGCGGTATTTT

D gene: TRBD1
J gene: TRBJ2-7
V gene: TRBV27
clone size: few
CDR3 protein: CASSPGQAAGYEQYF
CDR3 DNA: TGTGCCAGCAGTCCGGGACAGGCTGCCGGCTACGAGCAGTACTTC

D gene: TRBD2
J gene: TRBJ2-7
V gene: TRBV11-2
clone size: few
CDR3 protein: CASSLTSGSFEQYF
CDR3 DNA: TGTGCCAGCAGTCTGACTAGCGGGAGTTTCGAGCAGTACTTC

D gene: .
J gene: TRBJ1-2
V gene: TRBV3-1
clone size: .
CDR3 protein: CASSPRSVSGYTF
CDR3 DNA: TGTGCCAGCAGCCCCCGGAGTGTTAGTGGCTACACCTTC

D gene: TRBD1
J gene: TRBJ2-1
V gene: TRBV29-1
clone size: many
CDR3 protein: CSVDSGTGSNEQFF
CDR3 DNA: TGCAGCGTTGATAGTGGGACAGGGTCGAATGAGCAGTTCTTC

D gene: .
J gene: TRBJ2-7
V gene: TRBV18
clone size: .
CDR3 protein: CASSPWGLTPYEQYF
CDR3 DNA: TGTGCCAGCTCACCATGGGGCCTCACTCCTTACGAGCAGTACTTC

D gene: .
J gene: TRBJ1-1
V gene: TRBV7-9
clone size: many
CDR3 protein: CASSLVKGRPNTEAFF
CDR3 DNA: TGTGCCAGCAGCTTAGTTAAGGGCAGACCGAACACTGAAGCTTTCTTT

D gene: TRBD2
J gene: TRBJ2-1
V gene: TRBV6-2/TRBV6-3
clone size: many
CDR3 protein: CASSRRGGRYNEQFF
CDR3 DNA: TGTGCCAGCAGTAGGCGGGGGGGCCGCTACAATGAGCAGTTCTTC

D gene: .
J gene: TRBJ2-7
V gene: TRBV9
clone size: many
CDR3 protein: CASSVAAQGSGFYEQYF
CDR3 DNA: TGTGCCAGCAGCGTAGCCGCTCAGGGGAGTGGGTTCTACGAGCAGTACTTC

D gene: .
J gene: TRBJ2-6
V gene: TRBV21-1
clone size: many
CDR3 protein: CASSKVPIVSGANVLTF
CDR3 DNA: TGTGCCAGCAGCAAAGTTCCAATCGTCTCTGGGGCCAACGTCCTGACTTTC

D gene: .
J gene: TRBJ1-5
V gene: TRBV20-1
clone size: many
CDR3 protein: CSATGTSNQPQHF
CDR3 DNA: TGCAGTGCTACCGGGACAAGCAATCAGCCCCAGCATTTT

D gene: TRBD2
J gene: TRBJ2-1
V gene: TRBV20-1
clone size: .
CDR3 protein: CSAVSAGTLGEQFF
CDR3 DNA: TGCAGTGCTGTCTCAGCGGGGACTCTGGGGGAGCAGTTCTTC

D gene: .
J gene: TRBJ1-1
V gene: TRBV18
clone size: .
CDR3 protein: CASSSASKGTEAFF
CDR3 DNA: TGTGCCAGCTCATCCGCTTCCAAGGGCACTGAAGCTTTCTTT

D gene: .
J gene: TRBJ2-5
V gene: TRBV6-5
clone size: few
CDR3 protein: CASSSTRRGRAQYF
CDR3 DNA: TGTGCCAGCAGTTCCACGAGGAGAGGGCGGGCCCAGTACTTC

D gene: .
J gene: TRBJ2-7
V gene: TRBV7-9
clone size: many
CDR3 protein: CASSGQSYEQYF
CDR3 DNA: TGTGCCAGCAGCGGACAGTCCTACGAGCAGTACTTC

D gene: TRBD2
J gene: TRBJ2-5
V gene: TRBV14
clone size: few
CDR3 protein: CASSQRYGLAPSWETQYF
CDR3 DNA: TGTGCCAGCAGCCAACGTTATGGACTAGCGCCTAGCTGGGAGACCCAGTACTTC

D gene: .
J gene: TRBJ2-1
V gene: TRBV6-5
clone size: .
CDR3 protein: CASSYYPGTNNEQFF
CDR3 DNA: TGTGCCAGCAGTTATTACCCCGGGACCAACAATGAGCAGTTCTTC

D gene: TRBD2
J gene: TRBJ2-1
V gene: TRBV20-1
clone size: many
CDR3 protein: CSAIEVASGTYNEQFF
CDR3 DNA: TGCAGTGCTATTGAGGTGGCTAGCGGAACCTACAATGAGCAGTTCTTC

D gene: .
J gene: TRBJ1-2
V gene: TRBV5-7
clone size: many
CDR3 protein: CASSLENHTYGYTF
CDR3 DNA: TGTGCCAGCAGCTTGGAGAACCATACTTATGGCTACACCTTC

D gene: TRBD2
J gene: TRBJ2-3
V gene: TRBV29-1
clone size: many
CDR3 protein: CSGYLAGGADTQYF
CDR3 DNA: TGCAGCGGTTATTTAGCGGGAGGGGCAGATACGCAGTATTTT

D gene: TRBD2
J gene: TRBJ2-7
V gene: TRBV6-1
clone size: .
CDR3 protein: CASSPFSGSSSEQYF
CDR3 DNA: TGTGCCAGCAGCCCATTTAGCGGGTCGTCAAGCGAGCAGTACTTC

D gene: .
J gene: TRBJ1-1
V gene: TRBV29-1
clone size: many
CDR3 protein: CSVERRLNTEAFF
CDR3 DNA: TGCAGCGTTGAACGGCGCCTGAACACTGAAGCTTTCTTT

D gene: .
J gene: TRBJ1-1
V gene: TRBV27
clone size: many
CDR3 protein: CASSLQGQNTEAFF
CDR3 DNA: TGTGCCAGCAGTTTACAGGGGCAGAACACTGAAGCTTTCTTT

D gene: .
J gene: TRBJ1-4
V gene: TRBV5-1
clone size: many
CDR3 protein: CASSLDGFNEKLFF
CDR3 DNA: TGCGCCAGCAGCTTGGACGGATTTAATGAAAAACTGTTTTTT

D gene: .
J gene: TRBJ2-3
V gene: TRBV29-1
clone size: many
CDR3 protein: CSAMGSVSTDTQYF
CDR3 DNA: TGCAGCGCGATGGGCTCAGTCAGCACAGATACGCAGTATTTT

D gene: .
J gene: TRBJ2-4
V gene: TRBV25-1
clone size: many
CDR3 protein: CASSGGPLAKNIQYF
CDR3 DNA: TGTGCCAGCAGTGGAGGGCCTCTAGCCAAAAACATTCAGTACTTC

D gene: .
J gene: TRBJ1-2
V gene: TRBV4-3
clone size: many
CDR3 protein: CASSQGAYYGYTF
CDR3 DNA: TGCGCCAGCAGCCAGGGAGCCTACTATGGCTACACCTTC